This T cell receptor beta chain originates from a study of blood T cell repertoires in COVID-19. In the study overall: Acute and convalescent COVID-19 specimens originated in the United States, Italy and Spain. T cells, B-cell-depleted T cells, or PBMCs provided the cDNA or gDNA that served as material.

Authors' methods: Estimates of nucleated cell counts were drawn from the amplification of reference gene primers. Libraries were prepared by immunoSEQ multiplex PCR; TCRdb keeps only in-frame clonotypes and omits some of them. The V and J calls and the clone size are those of that table, but D and trimming were determined from the DNA. The sample includes roughly 92,000 clones, nearly 90% of them seen just once. The receptor comes from a woman aged 80 or over with active or convalescent COVID-19. Sequences were obtained from peripheral blood.

The CDR3 loop reads CASSSLLAGYGYTF. The CDR3 coding sequence is TGTGCCAGCAGTTCTTTGTTGGCAGGGTATGGCTACACCTTC. The rearrangement uses TRBV28 and TRBJ1-2; tentative D call: TRBD1 (5 bases). CDR1 and CDR2 from the germline V gene are MDHEN and SYDVKM. The CDR3 has 14 residues. Trimming took off 4 bases at V and 5 bases at J, with 14 bases between the two ends.